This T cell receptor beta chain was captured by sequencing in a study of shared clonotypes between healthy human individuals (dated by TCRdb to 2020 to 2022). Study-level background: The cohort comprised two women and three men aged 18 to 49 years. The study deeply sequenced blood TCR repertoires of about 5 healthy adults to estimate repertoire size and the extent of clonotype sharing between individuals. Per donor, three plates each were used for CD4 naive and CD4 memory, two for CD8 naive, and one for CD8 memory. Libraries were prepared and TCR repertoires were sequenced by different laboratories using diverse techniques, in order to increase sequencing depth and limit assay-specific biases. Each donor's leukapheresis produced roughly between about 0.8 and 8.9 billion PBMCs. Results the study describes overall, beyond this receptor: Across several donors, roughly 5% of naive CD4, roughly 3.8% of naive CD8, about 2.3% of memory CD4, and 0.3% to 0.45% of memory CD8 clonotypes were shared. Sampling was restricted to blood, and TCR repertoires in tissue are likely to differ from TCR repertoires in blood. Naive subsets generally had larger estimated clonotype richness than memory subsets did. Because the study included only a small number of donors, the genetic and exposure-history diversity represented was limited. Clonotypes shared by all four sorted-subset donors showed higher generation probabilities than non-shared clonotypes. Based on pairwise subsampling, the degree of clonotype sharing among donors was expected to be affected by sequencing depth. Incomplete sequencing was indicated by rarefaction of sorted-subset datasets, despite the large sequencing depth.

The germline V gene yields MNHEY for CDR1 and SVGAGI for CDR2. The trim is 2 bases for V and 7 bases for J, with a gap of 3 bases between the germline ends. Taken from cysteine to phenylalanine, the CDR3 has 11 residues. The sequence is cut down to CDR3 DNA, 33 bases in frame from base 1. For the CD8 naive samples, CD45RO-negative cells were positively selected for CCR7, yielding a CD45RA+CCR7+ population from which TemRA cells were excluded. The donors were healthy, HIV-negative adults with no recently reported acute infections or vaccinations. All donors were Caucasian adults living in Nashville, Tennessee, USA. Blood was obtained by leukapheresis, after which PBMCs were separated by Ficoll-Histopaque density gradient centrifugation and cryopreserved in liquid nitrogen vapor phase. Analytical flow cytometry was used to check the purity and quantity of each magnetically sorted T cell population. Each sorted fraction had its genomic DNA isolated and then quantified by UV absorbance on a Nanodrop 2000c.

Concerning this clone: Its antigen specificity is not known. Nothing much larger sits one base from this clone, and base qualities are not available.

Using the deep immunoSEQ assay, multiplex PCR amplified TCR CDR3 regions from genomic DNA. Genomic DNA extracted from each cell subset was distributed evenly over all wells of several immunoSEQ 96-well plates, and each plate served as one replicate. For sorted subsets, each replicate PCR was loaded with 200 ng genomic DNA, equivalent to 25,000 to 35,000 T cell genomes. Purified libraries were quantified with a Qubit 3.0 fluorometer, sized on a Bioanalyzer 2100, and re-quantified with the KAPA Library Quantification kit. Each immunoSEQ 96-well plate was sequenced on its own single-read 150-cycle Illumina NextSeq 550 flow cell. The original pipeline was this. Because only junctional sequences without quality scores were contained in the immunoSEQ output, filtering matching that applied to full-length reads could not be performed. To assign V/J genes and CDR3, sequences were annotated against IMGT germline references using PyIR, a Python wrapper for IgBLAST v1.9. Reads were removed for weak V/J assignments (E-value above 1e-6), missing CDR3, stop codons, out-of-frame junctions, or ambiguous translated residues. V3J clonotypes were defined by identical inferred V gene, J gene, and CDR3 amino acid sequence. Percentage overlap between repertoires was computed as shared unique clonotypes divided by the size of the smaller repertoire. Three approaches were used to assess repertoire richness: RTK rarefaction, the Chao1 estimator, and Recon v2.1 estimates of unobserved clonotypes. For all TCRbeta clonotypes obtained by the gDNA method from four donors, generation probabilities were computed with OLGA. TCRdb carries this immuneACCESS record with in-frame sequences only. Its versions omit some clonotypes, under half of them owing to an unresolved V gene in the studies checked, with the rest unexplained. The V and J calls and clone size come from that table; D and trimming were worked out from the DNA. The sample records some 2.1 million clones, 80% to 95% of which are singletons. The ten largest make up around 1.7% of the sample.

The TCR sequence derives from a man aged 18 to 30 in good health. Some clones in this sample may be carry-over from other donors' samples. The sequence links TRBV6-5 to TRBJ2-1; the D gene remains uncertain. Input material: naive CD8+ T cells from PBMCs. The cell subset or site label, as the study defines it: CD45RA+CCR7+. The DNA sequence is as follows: TGTGCCAGCAGTTACGAGAATGAGCAGTTCTTC. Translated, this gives CASSYENEQFF.